Listed here are 8 T cell receptor beta chains from one sample, sequenced in a study of blood T cell repertoires in COVID-19. The protocol was immunoSEQ multiplex PCR, while the TCRdb copy is restricted to in-frame clones and leaves out a portion. The table lists approximately 90,000 clones, approximately 88% of them singletons, with 31% in the top ten. Sequences were obtained from peripheral blood. These receptors were obtained from a woman aged 80 or over with active or convalescent COVID-19.

The J gene is TRBJ2-1, the V gene TRBV10-3, with D perhaps TRBD2 (5 bases). The CDR3 is 17 amino acids. Per the germline V gene, CDR1 is ENHRY and CDR2 is SYGVKD. The V gene lost 3 bases and the J gene lost 2 bases, with 17 bases spanning the gap. CDR3: CAISEPPPGFTYNEQFF. CDR3 DNA: TGTGCCATCAGTGAACCCCCACCGGGATTTACCTACAATGAGCAGTTCTTC.

The chain has TRBV25-1 and TRBJ1-5; 7 nucleotides line up with TRBD1. The CDR3 covers 14 residues. Germline V gene sequence: CDR1 MGHDK, CDR2 SYGVNS. V trimming: 4 bases; J trimming: 5 bases; junction bases outside the gene matches: 5. CDR3 nucleotides: TGTGCCAGCAGTGGCGACAGGGTTGATCAGCCCCAGCATTTT. As protein: CASSGDRVDQPQHF.

This chain joins TRBV28 and TRBJ1-6; D is unresolved. V lost 7 bases to trimming and J lost 0 bases, with 16 bases between them. CDR3 length equals 17 residues. Germline V gene lookup returns CDR1 MDHEN and CDR2 SYDVKM. In DNA, the CDR3 is TGTGCCAGCAACCCGACCGTTCGGAGCTCCTATAATTCACCCCTCCACTTT. It codes for CASNPTVRSSYNSPLHF.

CDR3: CASTDLQGLVSYNEQFF. The CDR3 region has the DNA TGTGCCAGCACCGATCTTCAGGGTCTCGTCTCCTACAATGAGCAGTTCTTC. The gene calls are TRBV7-9 and TRBJ2-1, with TRBD1 as a possible D gene (5 bases). The CDR3 spans 17 residues. The V gene lost 7 bases and the J gene lost 0 bases, with 19 bases spanning the gap. Germline V gene sequence: CDR1 SEHNR, CDR2 FQNEAQ (reference sequence).

This clone was found a few times. The V gene is TRBV7-8, the J gene TRBJ2-2; possible D gene TRBD1, 6 bases. The germline V gene has CDR1 SGHVS and CDR2 FQNEAQ. The CDR3 runs 15 residues. Trimming removed 4 bases at V and 2 bases at J, with 11 bases between. In nucleotides, the CDR3 is TGTGCCAGCAGCTCCTGGACAGTCAACACCGGGGAGCTGTTTTTT. This codes for CASSSWTVNTGELFF.

The chain uses TRBV21-1 and TRBJ2-7; the D call TRBD1 from the table was never checked on the DNA. TRBV21-1 is a recognized pseudogene. The CDR3 spans 14 residues. The CDR3 nucleotides read TGTGCCAGCACCCCGGGCAGGGTAAGACACGAGCAGTACTTC. Translated: CASTPGRVRHEQYF.

The table lists this clone with a few counts. This chain connects TRBV19 to TRBJ1-1, with D perhaps TRBD1 (5 bases). The ends were cut back, 5 bases at V and 5 bases at J, with 15 bases in the middle. The CDR3 has 14 amino acids. Germline CDR1 LNHDA, CDR2 SQIVND (reference sequence). This CDR3 reads CASSPPTGGTEAFF. CDR3 in DNA: TGTGCCAGTAGTCCACCCACGGGGGGGACTGAAGCTTTCTTT.

This chain uses TRBV5-1 with TRBJ1-2, with 8 nucleotides matching TRBD1. V shed 4 bases, J shed 7 bases, and the junction held 6 bases outside the gene matches. This CDR3 is 13 amino acids long. Germline-derived CDR1 and CDR2 are SGHRS and YFSETQ. CDR3 sequence: CASSPGQVGGYTF. CDR3 in DNA: TGCGCCAGCAGCCCGGGACAGGTCGGTGGCTACACCTTC.